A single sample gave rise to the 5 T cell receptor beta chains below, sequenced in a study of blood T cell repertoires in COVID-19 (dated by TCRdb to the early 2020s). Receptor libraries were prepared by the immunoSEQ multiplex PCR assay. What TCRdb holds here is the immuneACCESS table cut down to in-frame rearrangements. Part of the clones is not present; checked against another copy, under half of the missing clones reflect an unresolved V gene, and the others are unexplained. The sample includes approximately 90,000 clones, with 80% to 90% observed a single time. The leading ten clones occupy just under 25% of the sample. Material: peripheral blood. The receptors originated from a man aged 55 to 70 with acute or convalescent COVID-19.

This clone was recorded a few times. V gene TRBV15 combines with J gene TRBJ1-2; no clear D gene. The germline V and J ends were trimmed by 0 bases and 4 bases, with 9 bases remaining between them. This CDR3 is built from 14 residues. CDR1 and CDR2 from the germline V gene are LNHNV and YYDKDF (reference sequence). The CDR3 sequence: CATSRDRETYGYTF. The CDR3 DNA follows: TGTGCCACCAGCAGAGATAGGGAGACCTATGGCTACACCTTC.

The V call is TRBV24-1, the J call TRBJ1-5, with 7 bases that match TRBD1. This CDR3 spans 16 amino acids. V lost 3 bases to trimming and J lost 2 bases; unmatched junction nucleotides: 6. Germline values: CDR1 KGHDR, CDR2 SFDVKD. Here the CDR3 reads CATSDPARGGNQPQHF. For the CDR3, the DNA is TGTGCCACCAGTGATCCCGCCAGGGGGGGCAATCAGCCCCAGCATTTT.

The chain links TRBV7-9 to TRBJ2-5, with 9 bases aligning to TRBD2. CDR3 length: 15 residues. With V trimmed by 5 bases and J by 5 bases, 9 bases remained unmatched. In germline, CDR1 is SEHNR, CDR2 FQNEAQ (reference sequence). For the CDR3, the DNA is TGTGCCAGCAGCCCCTGGGGACTAGCTCGCGAGACCCAGTACTTC. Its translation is CASSPWGLARETQYF.

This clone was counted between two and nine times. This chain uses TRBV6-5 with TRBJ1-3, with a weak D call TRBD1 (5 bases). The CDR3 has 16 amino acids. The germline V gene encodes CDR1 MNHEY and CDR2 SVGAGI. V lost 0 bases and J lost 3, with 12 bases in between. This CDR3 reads CASSYSKGNGGNTIYF. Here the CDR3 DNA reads TGTGCCAGCAGTTACTCGAAGGGGAACGGTGGAAACACCATATATTTT.

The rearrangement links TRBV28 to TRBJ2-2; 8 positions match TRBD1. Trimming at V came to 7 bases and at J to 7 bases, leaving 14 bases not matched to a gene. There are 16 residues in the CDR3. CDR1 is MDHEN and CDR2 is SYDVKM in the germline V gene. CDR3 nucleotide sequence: TGTGCCAGCACCTTGGGTGGCAGGGGGCGAATCGGGGAGCTGTTTTTT. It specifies CASTLGGRGRIGELFF.